This T cell receptor beta chain appears in the sequencing data of a study of blood T cell repertoires in COVID-19. Across the whole study: In each case, the material was cDNA or gDNA derived from T cells, B-cell-depleted T cells, or PBMCs.

This clone was recorded a few times. TCRdb keeps only in-frame clones here, not all; method: immunoSEQ multiplex PCR. Of about 430,000 clones detected, 88% appear once; the ten largest clones hold approximately 1%. V lost 4 bases, J lost 12 bases, and 22 bases lay in between. The CDR3 is 16 amino acids. Per germline, CDR1 MDHEN and CDR2 SYDVKM. Recruits, aged roughly 18 to 100 years, lived in approximately 26 US areas. The TCR was taken from a woman in her 30s with acute COVID-19. The specimen was PBMCs or T cells enriched from blood (not recorded which). The chain couples TRBV28 to TRBJ1-6; TRBD1 is a possible D gene (5 bases). CDR3 DNA sequence: TGTGCCAGCAGTTCGCACCTAACAGGCTCCCTCGGACCCCTCCACTTT. It is translated as CASSSHLTGSLGPLHF.